This passage covers 12 T cell receptor beta chains from one sample sequenced in a study of blood T cell repertoires in COVID-19. Sequencing used immunoSEQ multiplex PCR; TCRdb keeps in-frame clones, though not all of them. The table shows some 140,000 clones, with roughly 80% occurring only once. The sample was peripheral blood. The receptor set was obtained from a woman of 80 years or more with acute or convalescent COVID-19.

This chain joins TRBV19 and TRBJ1-1; TRBD1 is a possible D gene (6 bases). The CDR3 extends over 16 amino acids. CDR1 and CDR2 (germline): LNHDA, SQIVND (reference sequence). Trimming took off 5 bases at V and 5 bases at J, with 21 bases between the two ends. The CDR3 reads CASSPAGARGKTEAFF. CDR3 bases: TGTGCCAGTAGTCCGGCCGGGGCCAGGGGAAAAACTGAAGCTTTCTTT.

The chain uses TRBV12-5 and TRBJ2-7; 8 nucleotides line up with TRBD1. The CDR3 is made up of 19 amino acids. The V gene's germline CDR1 is LGHNT and CDR2 FRNRAP. V shed 0 bases and J 3 bases; nucleotides not matched to a gene: 16. The CDR3 coding sequence is TGTGCTAGTGGTTTGGTAATTCAGACCCGGACAGGGAAGAACTACGAGCAGTACTTC. As protein: CASGLVIQTRTGKNYEQYF.

The chain's CDR3 is CASSLDSGISYEQYF. The CDR3 nucleotides read TGTGCCAGCAGCTTGGATTCAGGCATTTCCTACGAGCAGTACTTC. The chain has TRBV5-8 and TRBJ2-7, with unresolved D. The CDR3 consists of 15 residues. Germline CDR1 and CDR2: SGHTS and YDEGEE. The ends were cut back, 0 bases at V and 1 base at J, with 11 bases in the middle.

The rearrangement joins TRBV19 to TRBJ1-3, with D unclear. The germline V gene has CDR1 LNHDA and CDR2 SQIVND (reference sequence). The CDR3 is 13 residues long. V lost 3 bases and J 9 bases, leaving 12 bases between the germline ends. CDR3 nucleotide sequence: TGTGCCAGTAGTATTCCGGCAGCAGGCACCATATATTTT. Its protein product is CASSIPAAGTIYF.

The chain is built from TRBV6-5 and TRBJ1-5; the D is unclear. The CDR3 runs 15 residues. V shed 6 bases and J shed 6 bases, with 18 bases lying between them. Looked up from germline, CDR1 is MNHEY and CDR2 is SVGAGI. The CDR3 sequence is CASRPFLTEPQPQHF. The CDR3 DNA sequence: TGTGCCAGCAGACCATTCCTTACAGAGCCTCAGCCCCAGCATTTT.

This clone has just one count. The chain employs TRBV7-7 and TRBJ1-3; D unresolved. The CDR3 loop spans 13 amino acids. Per germline, CDR1 SSHAT and CDR2 FNYEAQ (reference sequence). Trimming shortened V by 8 bases and J by 0 bases, and 8 bases separated the two germline ends. CDR3 in DNA: TGTGCCAGCGGCTCCGGCTCTGGAAACACCATATATTTT. It codes for CASGSGSGNTIYF.

The genes are TRBV19 and TRBJ1-1; no clear D. This CDR3 spans 15 amino acids. V lost 3 bases and J 3 bases, leaving 14 bases between the germline ends. Per germline, CDR1 LNHDA and CDR2 SQIVND (reference sequence). CDR3 amino acids: CASSIREFGDTEAFF. CDR3 in DNA: TGTGCCAGTAGTATCCGCGAATTCGGGGACACTGAAGCTTTCTTT.

The chain uses TRBV11-3 and TRBJ1-5, with D unresolved. Per germline, CDR1 SGHNT and CDR2 YENEEA. V was cut by 0 bases and J by 6 bases, with 21 bases left in between. CDR3 size: 18 residues. CDR3 amino acids: CASSLESRLGRSIQPQHF. CDR3 coding DNA: TGTGCCAGCAGCTTAGAGTCGAGATTGGGCAGGTCAATTCAGCCCCAGCATTTT.

This chain connects TRBV7-2 to TRBJ1-6, with no clear D. The CDR3 runs 14 residues. Trimming took off 0 bases at V and 5 bases at J, with 5 bases between the two ends. Germline CDR1 and CDR2: SGHTA and FQGNSA. The CDR3: CASSLARNNSPLHF. For the CDR3, the DNA is TGTGCCAGCAGCTTAGCCAGGAATAATTCACCCCTCCACTTT.

V and J are TRBV12-3 or TRBV12-4 and TRBJ2-7; D is possibly TRBD1 (5 bases). With 5 bases removed from V and 0 bases from J, the gap between germline ends came to 8 bases. The length of the CDR3 is 13 residues. The CDR3 bases are TGTGCCAGCAGTAAGGGGCCCTCCTACGAGCAGTACTTC. Its protein is CASSKGPSYEQYF.

The gene calls are TRBV7-2 and TRBJ2-5; 7 nucleotides line up with TRBD2. This CDR3 has 13 residues. The J segment lost 5 bases and the V segment lost 8 bases, leaving 8 bases of the junction unmatched. The germline CDR1 and CDR2 sequences are SGHTA and FQGNSA. The CDR3 loop is CASGGGRWETQYF. CDR3 nucleotide sequence: TGTGCCAGCGGGGGGGGTCGGTGGGAGACCCAGTACTTC.

The CDR3 region has the DNA TGTGCCAGCAGCCAAGATCGACGGACAGGCAAACTGTTTTTT. Protein product: CASSQDRRTGKLFF. This chain uses TRBV14 with TRBJ1-4; 7 nucleotides match TRBD1. The CDR3 totals 14 residues. Germline V gene data show CDR1 as SGHDN and CDR2 as FVKESK. Trimming cost V 0 bases and J 11 bases; bases outside gene matches: 6.